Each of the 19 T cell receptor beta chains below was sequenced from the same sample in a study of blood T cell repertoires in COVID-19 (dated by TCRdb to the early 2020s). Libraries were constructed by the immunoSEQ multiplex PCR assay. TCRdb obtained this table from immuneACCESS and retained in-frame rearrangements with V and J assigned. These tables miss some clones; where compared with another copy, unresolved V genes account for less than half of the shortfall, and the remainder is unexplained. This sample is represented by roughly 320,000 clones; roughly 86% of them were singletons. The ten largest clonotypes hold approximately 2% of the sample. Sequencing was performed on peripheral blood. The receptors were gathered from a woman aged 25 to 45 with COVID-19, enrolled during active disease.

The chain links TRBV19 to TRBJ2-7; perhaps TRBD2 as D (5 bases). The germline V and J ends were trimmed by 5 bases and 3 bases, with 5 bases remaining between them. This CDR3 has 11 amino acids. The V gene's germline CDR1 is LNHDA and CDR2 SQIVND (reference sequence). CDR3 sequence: CASSRDYEQYF. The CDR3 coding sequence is TGTGCCAGTAGTCGGGACTACGAGCAGTACTTC.

CDR3 DNA: TGCGCCAGCAGCCCGGACAGTCCCACAGATACGCAGTATTTT. Protein product: CASSPDSPTDTQYF. The V gene is TRBV5-1, the J gene TRBJ2-3; D might be TRBD1 (6 bases). The CDR3 is 14 residues long. Germline V gene data show CDR1 as SGHRS and CDR2 as YFSETQ. Deletions cut 4 bases from V and 2 bases from J, with 11 bases between.

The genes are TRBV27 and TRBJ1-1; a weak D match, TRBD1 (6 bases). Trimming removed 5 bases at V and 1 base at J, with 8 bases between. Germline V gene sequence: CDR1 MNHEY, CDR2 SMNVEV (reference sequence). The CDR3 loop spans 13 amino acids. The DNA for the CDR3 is TGTGCCAGCAGTGCGGACAGGAACACTGAAGCTTTCTTT. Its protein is CASSADRNTEAFF.

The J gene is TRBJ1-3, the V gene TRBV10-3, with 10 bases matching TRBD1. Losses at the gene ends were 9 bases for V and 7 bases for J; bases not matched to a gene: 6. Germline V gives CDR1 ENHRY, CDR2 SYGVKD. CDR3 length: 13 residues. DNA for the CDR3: TGTGCCATATCTGACAGGGGGCTGAACACCATATATTTT. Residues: CAISDRGLNTIYF.

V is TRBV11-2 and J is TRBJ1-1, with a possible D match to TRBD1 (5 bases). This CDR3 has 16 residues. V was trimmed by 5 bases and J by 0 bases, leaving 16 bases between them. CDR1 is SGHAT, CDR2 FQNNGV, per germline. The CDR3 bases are TGTGCCAGCAGCCAATGGAGTGGGACTATGAACACTGAAGCTTTCTTT. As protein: CASSQWSGTMNTEAFF.

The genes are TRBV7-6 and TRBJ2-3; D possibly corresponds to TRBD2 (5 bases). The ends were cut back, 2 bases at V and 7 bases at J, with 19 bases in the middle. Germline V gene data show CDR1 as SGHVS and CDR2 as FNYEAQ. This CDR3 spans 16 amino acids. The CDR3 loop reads CASSLSYGEELYTQYF. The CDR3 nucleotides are TGTGCCAGCAGCTTATCATACGGGGAAGAATTGTATACGCAGTATTTT. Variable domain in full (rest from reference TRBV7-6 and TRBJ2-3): GAGVSQSPRYKVTKRGQDVALRCDPISGHVSLYWYRQALGQGPEFLTYFNYEAQQDKSGLPNDRFSAERPEGSISTLTIQRTEQRDSAMYRCASSLSYGEELYTQYFGPGTRLTVL.

DNA of the CDR3: TGTGCCAGTAGTACCCCCCACGGTACAGGGCTCAATCAGCCCCAGCATTTT. As protein: CASSTPHGTGLNQPQHF. The genes are TRBV19 and TRBJ1-5; D might be TRBD1 (6 bases). The germline V gene encodes CDR1 LNHDA and CDR2 SQIVND (reference sequence). The CDR3 runs to 17 residues. The V gene lost 4 bases and the J gene lost 3 bases, with 19 bases spanning the gap. Full variable domain (remainder filled in from reference TRBV19 and TRBJ1-5): DGGITQSPKYLFRKEGQNVTLSCEQNLNHDAMYWYRQDPGQGLRLIYYSQIVNDFQKGDIAEGYSVSREKKESFPLTVTSAQKNPTAFYLCASSTPHGTGLNQPQHFGDGTRLSIL.

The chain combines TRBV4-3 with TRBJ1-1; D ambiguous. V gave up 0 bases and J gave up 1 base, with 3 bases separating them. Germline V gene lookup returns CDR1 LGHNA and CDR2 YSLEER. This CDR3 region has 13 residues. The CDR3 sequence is CASSQDRNTEAFF. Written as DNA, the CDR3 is TGCGCCAGCAGCCAAGACAGGAACACTGAAGCTTTCTTT.

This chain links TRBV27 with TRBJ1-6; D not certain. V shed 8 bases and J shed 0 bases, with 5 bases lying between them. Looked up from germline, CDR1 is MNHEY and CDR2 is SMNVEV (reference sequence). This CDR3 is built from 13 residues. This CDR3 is CASGPSYNSPLHF. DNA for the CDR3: TGTGCCAGCGGGCCCTCCTATAATTCACCCCTCCACTTT.

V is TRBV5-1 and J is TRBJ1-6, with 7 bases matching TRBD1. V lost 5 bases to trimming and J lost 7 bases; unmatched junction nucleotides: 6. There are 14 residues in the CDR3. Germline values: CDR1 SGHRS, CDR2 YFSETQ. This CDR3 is CASRPGTENSPLHF. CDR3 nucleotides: TGCGCCAGCAGGCCCGGGACAGAGAATTCACCCCTCCACTTT.

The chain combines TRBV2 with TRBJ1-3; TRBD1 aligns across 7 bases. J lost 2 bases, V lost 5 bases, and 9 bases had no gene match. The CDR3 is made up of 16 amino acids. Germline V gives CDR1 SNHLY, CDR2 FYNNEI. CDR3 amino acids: CASSLGGTAPGNTIYF. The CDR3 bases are TGTGCCAGCAGTCTTGGAGGGACAGCACCTGGAAACACCATATATTTT.

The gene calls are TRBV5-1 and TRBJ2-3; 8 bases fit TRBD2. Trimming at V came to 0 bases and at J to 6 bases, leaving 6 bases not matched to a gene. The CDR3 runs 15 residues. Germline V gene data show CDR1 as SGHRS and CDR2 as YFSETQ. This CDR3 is CASSLAGTRGDTQYF. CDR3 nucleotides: TGCGCCAGCAGCTTGGCTGGGACTAGAGGGGATACGCAGTATTTT.

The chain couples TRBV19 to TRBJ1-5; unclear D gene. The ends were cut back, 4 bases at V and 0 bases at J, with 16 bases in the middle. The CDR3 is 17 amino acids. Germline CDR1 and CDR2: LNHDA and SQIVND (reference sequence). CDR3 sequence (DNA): TGTGCCAGTAGTACTTTGAGGGCAGGCGGTAGCAATCAGCCCCAGCATTTT. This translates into CASSTLRAGGSNQPQHF.

For the CDR3, the DNA is TGTGCCAGCAGTCCCCGGACACCTGGAAACACCATATATTTT. It yields the protein CASSPRTPGNTIYF. V usage is TRBV27 and J usage is TRBJ1-3, with D possibly matching TRBD1 (5 bases). This CDR3 spans 14 amino acids. V lost 5 bases, J lost 2 bases, and 10 bases lay in between. CDR1 and CDR2 (germline): MNHEY, SMNVEV (reference sequence).

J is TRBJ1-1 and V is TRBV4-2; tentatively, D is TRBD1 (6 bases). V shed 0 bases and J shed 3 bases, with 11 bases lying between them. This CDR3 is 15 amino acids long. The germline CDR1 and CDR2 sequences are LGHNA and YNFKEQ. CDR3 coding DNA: TGTGCCAGCAGCCAAGAACGGGGGGCACACACTGAAGCTTTCTTT. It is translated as CASSQERGAHTEAFF.

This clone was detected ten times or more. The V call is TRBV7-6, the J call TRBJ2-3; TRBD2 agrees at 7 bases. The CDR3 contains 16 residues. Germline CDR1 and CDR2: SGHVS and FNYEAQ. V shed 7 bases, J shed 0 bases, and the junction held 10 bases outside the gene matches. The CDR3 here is CASTLGGSASTDTQYF. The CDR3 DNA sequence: TGTGCCAGCACCCTCGGGGGGTCTGCTAGCACAGATACGCAGTATTTT.

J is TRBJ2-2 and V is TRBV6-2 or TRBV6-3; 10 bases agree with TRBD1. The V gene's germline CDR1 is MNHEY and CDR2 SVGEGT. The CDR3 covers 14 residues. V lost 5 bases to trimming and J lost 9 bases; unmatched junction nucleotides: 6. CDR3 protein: CASSRRQGARELFF. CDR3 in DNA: TGTGCCAGCAGTAGACGACAGGGGGCCAGGGAGCTGTTTTTT.

In DNA form, the CDR3 reads TGTGCCAGCAGTTACTCTTCTAGCGATCAAGAGACCCAGTACTTC. It encodes CASSYSSSDQETQYF. The chain uses TRBV6-2 or TRBV6-3 and TRBJ2-5; TRBD2 is a possible D gene (6 bases). Germline lookup yields CDR1 MNHEY and CDR2 SVGEGT. Trimming cost V 0 bases and J 2 bases, with 10 bases left between them. The CDR3 is 15 amino acids.

CDR3 protein: CASNPGGVTGELFF. In DNA, the CDR3 is TGTGCCAGTAACCCGGGGGGCGTCACCGGGGAGCTGTTTTTT. The J gene is TRBJ2-2, the V gene TRBV19; TRBD2 might be the D (7 bases). The V gene's germline CDR1 is LNHDA and CDR2 SQIVND (reference sequence). Trimming cost V 7 bases and J 4 bases, with 13 bases left between them. This CDR3 region has 14 residues. The whole variable domain, remainder taken from reference TRBV19 and TRBJ2-2, is DGGITQSPKYLFRKEGQNVTLSCEQNLNHDAMYWYRQDPGQGLRLIYYSQIVNDFQKGDIAEGYSVSREKKESFPLTVTSAQKNPTAFYLCASNPGGVTGELFFGEGSRLTVL.